Here is one T cell receptor (beta chain) with its context. Here immunoSEQ multiplex PCR was the method, and the copy in TCRdb shows in-frame clones only, minus some. The repertoire has fewer than 300,000 clones, less than 85% of them found once; the top ten carry 3.1%. This specimen belongs to a study of blood T cell repertoires in COVID-19. Whole-study context: Nucleic acid was either cDNA or gDNA, and it came from T cells, B-cell-depleted T cells, or PBMCs.

With V trimmed by 6 bases and J by 1 base, 9 bases remained unmatched. The germline V gene encodes CDR1 WNHNN and CDR2 SYGVQD (reference sequence). The CDR3 runs to 19 residues. Sequencing was carried out using peripheral blood. This sequence originates from a woman aged 18-30 years with acute or convalescent COVID-19. The chain recombines TRBV10-1 with TRBJ2-2; 15 bases line up with TRBD2. The CDR3 DNA reads as TGCGCCAGCAGCGATATCCCGGGACTAGCGGGAGGGAACACCGGGGAGCTGTTTTTT. Amino acid sequence: CASSDIPGLAGGNTGELFF.